A single sample is the source of the 28 T cell receptor beta chains below, sequenced in a study of cytomegalovirus exposure and HLA in healthy donors. The PCR had 60 Vbeta and 13 Jbeta primers. TCRdb's copy holds only in-frame clones and misses some; the assay was immunoSEQ multiplex PCR. The repertoire table contains over 45,000 clones. The material sequenced was PBMCs. The receptor source for this set is a woman in her 40s in good health and CMV-seronegative.

The rearrangement links TRBV28 to TRBJ1-2, with TRBD1 matching 7 bases. Germline CDR1 is MDHEN and CDR2 is SYDVKM. The CDR3 is made up of 12 amino acids. V gave up 5 bases and J gave up 3 bases; unmatched junction bases: 0. The CDR3 sequence: CASSGTDYGYTF. CDR3 bases: TGTGCCAGCAGTGGGACAGACTATGGCTACACCTTC.

The chain recombines TRBV4-1 with TRBJ2-3, with D perhaps matching TRBD2 (6 bases). Trimming shortened V by 6 bases and J by 1 base, and 11 bases separated the two germline ends. From germline, CDR1 is MGHRA and CDR2 YSYEKL. The CDR3 totals 14 residues. Here the CDR3 reads CASRYSSGTDTQYF. As DNA, the CDR3 is TGCGCCAGCAGATACTCTAGCGGCACAGATACGCAGTATTTT.

The J gene is TRBJ2-7, the V gene TRBV7-9; perhaps TRBD2 as D (6 bases). V lost 3 bases to trimming and J lost 2 bases, with 17 bases between them. Germline CDR1 and CDR2: SEHNR and FQNEAQ (reference sequence). This CDR3 region has 16 residues. The CDR3 loop is CASSLEGRLSAYEQYF. The CDR3 region has the DNA TGTGCCAGCAGCTTGGAGGGACGGCTTAGCGCCTACGAGCAGTACTTC.

The chain joins TRBV29-1 to TRBJ2-1, with a weak D call TRBD2 (5 bases). This CDR3 is 12 amino acids long. V lost 1 base and J 9 bases, leaving 10 bases between the germline ends. Germline-derived CDR1 and CDR2 are SQVTM and ANQGSEA. The CDR3 spells CSVEASSSEQFF. CDR3 DNA sequence: TGCAGCGTTGAAGCTAGCTCGAGTGAGCAGTTCTTC.

This chain uses TRBV30 with TRBJ2-7, with D perhaps TRBD1 (6 bases). Germline V CDR1 and CDR2: GTSNPN, SVGIG (reference sequence). The CDR3 is 11 residues long. Deletions cut 5 bases from V and 7 bases from J, with 12 bases between. The CDR3 protein is CAWGTRGEQYF. CDR3 DNA: TGTGCCTGGGGCACAAGGGGGGAGCAGTACTTC.

V and J are TRBV27 and TRBJ2-6, with 8 bases that match TRBD1. V lost 1 base, J lost 3 bases, and 14 bases stayed unmatched. CDR3 length: 20 amino acids. The germline V gene encodes CDR1 MNHEY and CDR2 SMNVEV (reference sequence). CDR3 DNA: TGTGCCAGCAGTTTATGGGGAATCAGGACAGGGACTGGTGGGGCCAACGTCCTGACTTTC. Encoded protein: CASSLWGIRTGTGGANVLTF.

V gene TRBV19 combines with J gene TRBJ2-4; 9 nucleotides agree with TRBD1. V was clipped by 3 bases and J by 1 base; unmatched bases: 4. The CDR3 is 16 amino acids. Per the germline V gene, CDR1 is LNHDA and CDR2 is SQIVND (reference sequence). The CDR3 loop is CASSILGTGAKNIQYF. The DNA for the CDR3 is TGTGCCAGTAGTATTCTAGGGACAGGGGCCAAAAACATTCAGTACTTC. Full variable domain (remainder filled in from reference TRBV19 and TRBJ2-4): DGGITQSPKYLFRKEGQNVTLSCEQNLNHDAMYWYRQDPGQGLRLIYYSQIVNDFQKGDIAEGYSVSREKKESFPLTVTSAQKNPTAFYLCASSILGTGAKNIQYFGAGTRLSVL.

The chain recombines TRBV5-1 with TRBJ1-2; unclear D gene. This CDR3 region has 16 residues. V lost 2 bases and J lost 8, with 22 bases in between. Germline CDR1 SGHRS, CDR2 YFSETQ. The CDR3 sequence is CASSLGSVQTGPGYTF. The CDR3 DNA is TGCGCCAGCAGCTTAGGGAGCGTACAGACCGGTCCCGGCTACACCTTC.

The V and J genes are TRBV9 and TRBJ1-2, with D possibly being TRBD1 (6 bases). CDR1 SGDLS and CDR2 YYNGEE come from the germline V gene. Trimming stripped 4 bases from V and 8 bases from J, with 12 bases between. This CDR3 has 12 residues. The CDR3 bases are TGTGCCAGCAGCAACGGAGACAGGGGCTACACCTTC. Amino acids: CASSNGDRGYTF.

This rearrangement joins TRBV5-6 to TRBJ2-7; the match to TRBD1 covers 10 bases. Per germline, CDR1 SGHDT and CDR2 YYEEEE. V lost 0 bases to trimming and J lost 4 bases; unmatched junction nucleotides: 1. This CDR3 region has 14 residues. CDR3 region: CASSLGDRGYEQYF. CDR3 in DNA: TGTGCCAGCAGCTTGGGGGACAGGGGTTACGAGCAGTACTTC.

The V call is TRBV25-1, the J call TRBJ2-5, with D unresolved. CDR3 length: 13 residues. Trimming shortened V by 6 bases and J by 2 bases, and 10 bases separated the two germline ends. Germline V lookup: CDR1 MGHDK, CDR2 SYGVNS. The CDR3 is CASSSGIQETQYF. In nucleotides, the CDR3 is TGTGCCAGCAGCTCAGGAATACAAGAGACCCAGTACTTC.

CDR3 bases: TGCGCCAGCAGCTTGGACGGGACAGACTACGAGCAGTACTTC. It yields the protein CASSLDGTDYEQYF. The chain carries TRBV5-1 and TRBJ2-7; 7 nucleotides align to TRBD1. Germline CDR1 and CDR2: SGHRS and YFSETQ. J lost 3 bases, V lost 0 bases, and 3 bases had no gene match. This CDR3 region has 14 residues. Supplemented by reference TRBV5-1 and TRBJ2-7, the full variable domain reads KAGVTQTPRYLIKTRGQQVTLSCSPISGHRSVSWYQQTPGQGLQFLFEYFSETQRNKGNFPGRFSGRQFSNSRSEMNVSTLELGDSALYLCASSLDGTDYEQYFGPGTRLTVT.

Worth noting for this clone: At one of its ends the junction is not consistent with the germline gene, which may arise from a read error. The gene calls are TRBV5-8 and TRBJ2-1, with 10 bases fitting TRBD2. The CDR3 loop spans 13 amino acids. Germline V CDR1 and CDR2: SGHTS, YDEGEE. The CDR3 region is CASTERSGRAGVF. CDR3 in DNA: TGTGCCAGCACCGAAAGGAGCGGGAGGGCCGGGGTCTTC.

The genes are TRBV5-4 and TRBJ2-3, with a tentative D call TRBD2 (5 bases). Germline V CDR1 and CDR2: SGHNT, YYREEE (reference sequence). V was pared by 9 bases and J by 2 bases, with 19 bases between. The CDR3 extends over 15 amino acids. CDR3: CATNGPDSNTDTQYF. The CDR3 region has the DNA TGTGCCACGAACGGCCCGGACTCTAACACAGATACGCAGTATTTT.

The V call is TRBV4-1, the J call TRBJ2-5; TRBD1 matches at 7 bases. The J call may be wrong; the DNA end is better matched by TRBJ2-7. The CDR3 runs to 14 residues. From germline, CDR1 is MGHRA and CDR2 YSYEKL. The CDR3 is CASSRAGTAYEQYF. The CDR3 region has the DNA TGCGCCAGCAGCCGAGCCGGGACAGCCTACGAGCAGTACTTC.

Considering frequency, this clone is medium-sized. The rearrangement links TRBV6-6 to TRBJ1-1, with a tentative D call TRBD1 (6 bases). This CDR3 comprises 13 residues. CDR1 is MNHNY, CDR2 SVGAGI, per germline (reference sequence). Deletions cut 6 bases from V and 0 bases from J, with 8 bases between. In DNA form, the CDR3 reads TGTGCCAGCAGCGGACAGATGAACACTGAAGCTTTCTTT. Amino acids: CASSGQMNTEAFF.

V is TRBV7-3 and J is TRBJ2-6; a weak D match, TRBD2 (6 bases). Trimming removed 3 bases from V and 1 base from J, with 16 bases in between. The CDR3 extends over 18 amino acids. Germline loops: CDR1 SGHTA, CDR2 FQGTGA. The CDR3 DNA reads as TGTGCCAGCAGCTTTGCCGGGACTCCCCTATCTGGGGCCAACGTCCTGACTTTC. This translates into CASSFAGTPLSGANVLTF. Full variable domain (rest looked up from reference TRBV7-3 and TRBJ2-6): GAGVSQTPSNKVTEKGKYVELRCDPISGHTALYWYRQSLGQGPEFLIYFQGTGAADDSGLPNDRFFAVRPEGSVSTLKIQRTERGDSAVYLCASSFAGTPLSGANVLTFGAGSRLTVL.

The V gene is TRBV11-3, the J gene TRBJ2-1; 10 bases line up with TRBD2. The CDR3 loop spans 15 amino acids. The V gene end was trimmed by 5 bases and the J gene end by 5 bases; junction bases not matched to a gene: 6. Germline CDR1 and CDR2: SGHNT and YENEEA. The CDR3 protein is CASSASGRIDNEQFF. The CDR3 coding sequence is TGTGCCAGCAGCGCTAGCGGGAGAATCGACAATGAGCAGTTCTTC.

The V and J genes are TRBV5-5 and TRBJ1-5; D might be TRBD1 (6 bases). The CDR3 covers 15 residues. V was cut by 4 bases and J by 0 bases, with 11 bases left in between. Germline CDR1 is SGHKS and CDR2 is YYEKEE (reference sequence). The CDR3 spells CASSPSGVSNQPQHF. Here the CDR3 DNA reads TGTGCCAGCAGCCCCTCAGGGGTTAGCAATCAGCCCCAGCATTTT.

The J gene is TRBJ1-2, the V gene TRBV30; maybe TRBD1 (6 bases). CDR1 GTSNPN and CDR2 SVGIG come from the germline V gene (reference sequence). V was trimmed by 0 bases and J by 6 bases, leaving 11 bases between them. The CDR3 sequence is 13 residues long. DNA for the CDR3: TGTGCCTGGAGTGTACTAAGGACAGATGGCTACACCTTC. Its translation: CAWSVLRTDGYTF.

The rearrangement uses TRBV7-2 and TRBJ2-7; 8 bases are shared with TRBD1. The CDR3 consists of 15 residues. Germline CDR1 reads SGHTA; CDR2 reads FQGNSA. The J segment lost 6 bases and the V segment lost 5 bases, leaving 12 bases of the junction unmatched. CDR3 sequence: CASSADRDSLGEQYF. Here the CDR3 DNA reads TGTGCCAGCAGCGCGGACAGGGACTCTCTTGGCGAGCAGTACTTC.

V is TRBV18 and J is TRBJ1-1; D gene ambiguous. In germline, CDR1 is KGHSH, CDR2 LQKENI. The CDR3 loop spans 15 amino acids. The V end lost 2 bases, the J end lost 1 base, and 11 bases lay between the germline ends. In DNA, the CDR3 is TGTGCCAGCTCACCAGCCTCGGGAGCGAACACTGAAGCTTTCTTT. This sequence encodes CASSPASGANTEAFF.

V is TRBV19 and J is TRBJ1-1; D possibly corresponds to TRBD1 (6 bases). Germline V gives CDR1 LNHDA, CDR2 SQIVND (reference sequence). With 0 bases removed from V and 2 bases from J, the gap between germline ends came to 10 bases. The CDR3 spans 15 residues. DNA for the CDR3: TGTGCCAGTAGTATAGAAGGCAGGGGAAACACTGAAGCTTTCTTT. Protein: CASSIEGRGNTEAFF. Together with reference TRBV19 and TRBJ1-1, the CDR3 gives the full variable domain: DGGITQSPKYLFRKEGQNVTLSCEQNLNHDAMYWYRQDPGQGLRLIYYSQIVNDFQKGDIAEGYSVSREKKESFPLTVTSAQKNPTAFYLCASSIEGRGNTEAFFGQGTRLTVV.

V usage is TRBV6-6 and J usage is TRBJ1-4; 9 nucleotides align to TRBD1. In germline, CDR1 is MNHNY, CDR2 SVGAGI (reference sequence). After removal of 2 bases from V and 7 bases from J, the junction contained 8 bases not matched to a gene. CDR3 length: 16 amino acids. CDR3: CASSYRGQGWGEKLFF. The CDR3, as DNA: TGTGCCAGCAGTTACCGAGGACAGGGGTGGGGTGAAAAACTGTTTTTT.

The chain has TRBV19 and TRBJ2-1, with D possibly TRBD1 on 6 matching bases. This CDR3 spans 14 amino acids. V dropped 5 bases and J dropped 7 bases, with 15 bases sitting between them. CDR1 and CDR2 from the germline V gene are LNHDA and SQIVND (reference sequence). CDR3 bases: TGTGCCAGTAGTGTATCCAGGGGTCCTAATGAGCAGTTCTTC. Translation gives CASSVSRGPNEQFF.

The rearrangement links TRBV28 to TRBJ1-2, with no clear D. Trimming left V 6 bases short and J 10 bases short, with 9 bases between. CDR1 and CDR2 from the germline V gene are MDHEN and SYDVKM. This CDR3 contains 10 residues. For the CDR3, the DNA is TGTGCCAGCAGCCATTCTATCTACACCTTC. Its protein product is CASSHSIYTF.

This chain links TRBV7-2 with TRBJ2-7, with 12 bases fitting TRBD2. Germline lookup yields CDR1 SGHTA and CDR2 FQGNSA. Trimming cost V 0 bases and J 0 bases; bases outside gene matches: 3. The CDR3 loop spans 17 amino acids. CDR3 amino acids: CASSLAVTSGGSYEQYF. In nucleotides, the CDR3 is TGTGCCAGCAGCTTAGCGGTGACTAGCGGGGGCTCCTACGAGCAGTACTTC.

Concerning this clone: At one of its ends the junction is not consistent with the germline gene, which may arise from a read error. This chain links TRBV30 with TRBJ2-3; TRBD2 is a possible D gene (5 bases). Germline CDR1 reads GTSNPN; CDR2 reads SVGIG (reference sequence). The CDR3 sequence is 15 residues long. The CDR3 loop is CAWSVGSASTDKQYF. The CDR3 region has the DNA TGTGCCTGGAGTGTGGGTAGCGCGAGCACAGATAAGCAGTATTTT.